This TCR beta chain is drawn from a study of blood T cell repertoires in COVID-19. CDR3 length: 15 amino acids. V shed 5 bases, J shed 6 bases, and the junction held 8 bases outside the gene matches. CDR1 and CDR2 from the germline V gene are SGHVS and FQNEAQ. Generated by immunoSEQ multiplex PCR, the TCRdb table keeps only in-frame clones and is missing some. Of around 100,000 clones listed, roughly 86% are singletons. The receptor was derived from a woman in her thirties with acute or convalescent COVID-19. This chain joins TRBV7-8 and TRBJ1-5; TRBD1 matches at 9 bases. The sequenced sample was peripheral blood. The CDR3 sequence is CASSPRDRVGQPQHF. The CDR3 coding sequence is TGTGCCAGCAGCCCCCGGGACAGGGTAGGTCAGCCCCAGCATTTT.